What follows are 30 T cell receptor beta chains derived from one specimen sequenced in a study of blood T cell repertoires in COVID-19. Repertoires were generated with immunoSEQ multiplex PCR, while TCRdb's copy carries only in-frame clones and drops some. The sample lists about 99,000 clones; less than 90% were seen once. The sequencing sample was made of peripheral blood. These TCRs come from a human donor in a cohort sampled during active COVID-19.

The rearrangement links TRBV18 to TRBJ2-1; TRBD2 aligns across 7 bases. This CDR3 has 18 residues. Trimming removed 0 bases from V and 4 bases from J; junction bases left unmatched: 12. Germline loops: CDR1 KGHSH, CDR2 LQKENI. The CDR3 spells CASSPPARAGRPYNEQFF. Here the CDR3 DNA reads TGTGCCAGCTCACCACCGGCGCGAGCGGGGCGCCCTTACAATGAGCAGTTCTTC.

To note about this clone: A junction end diverges from the germline sequence, so it may reflect a read error. This chain connects TRBV4-1 to TRBJ2-4, with 14 bases aligning to TRBD2. CDR3 length: 19 amino acids. Germline V gene lookup returns CDR1 MGHRA and CDR2 YSYEKL. The DNA of the CDR3 is TGCGCCAGCAGCCAAAGGACTAGCGGGGGGCAAGGGACCAAAAACATTCGGTACTTC. Amino acid sequence: CASSQRTSGGQGTKNIRYF.

The V call is TRBV7-9, the J call TRBJ1-1; 7 nucleotides line up with TRBD1. Germline values: CDR1 SEHNR, CDR2 FQNEAQ (reference sequence). The length of the CDR3 is 17 residues. J lost 0 bases, V lost 1 base, and 8 bases had no gene match. CDR3 amino acids: CASSLVGRGALNTEAFF. For the CDR3, the DNA is TGTGCCAGCAGCTTAGTCGGCAGGGGGGCATTGAACACTGAAGCTTTCTTT.

This chain connects TRBV9 to TRBJ2-1, with TRBD1 as a possible D gene (6 bases). The CDR3 runs 15 residues. Germline CDR1 SGDLS, CDR2 YYNGEE. V was cut by 3 bases and J by 8 bases, with 18 bases left in between. CDR3 DNA sequence: TGTGCCAGCAGCGCGACCCCGGGACATGGGGATGAGCAGTTCTTC. It is translated as CASSATPGHGDEQFF.

This clone was seen more than once but under ten times. V usage is TRBV7-2 and J usage is TRBJ1-6; possible D gene TRBD1, 5 bases. Looked up from germline, CDR1 is SGHTA and CDR2 is FQGNSA. CDR3 length: 15 residues. Trimming shortened V by 5 bases and J by 10 bases, and 18 bases separated the two germline ends. The DNA of the CDR3 is TGTGCCAGCAGCCGGGAAGGCGGGGGATCGTCACCCCTCCACTTT. It encodes CASSREGGGSSPLHF.

This clone was recorded a few times. The sample contains more than one DNA sequence encoding this CDR3. The chain joins TRBV12-3 or TRBV12-4 to TRBJ2-7, with TRBD1 matching over 7 bases. The CDR3 runs to 13 residues. V lost 1 base to trimming and J lost 3 bases; unmatched junction nucleotides: 0. In DNA form, the CDR3 reads TGTGCCAGCAGTTTAGGACAGGGCTACGAGCAGTACTTC. Translated: CASSLGQGYEQYF.

The chain joins TRBV29-1 to TRBJ1-1, with TRBD1 matching over 7 bases. The germline V gene has CDR1 SQVTM and CDR2 ANQGSEA. Unmatched junction bases numbered 9, after V lost 6 bases and J lost 2 bases. The CDR3 consists of 14 residues. The CDR3: CSVEGGQSNTEAFF. The CDR3 DNA follows: TGCAGCGTGGAGGGGGGACAGAGTAACACTGAAGCTTTCTTT. Drawing the rest from reference TRBV29-1 and TRBJ1-1, the complete variable domain is SAVISQKPSRDICQRGTSLTIQCQVDSQVTMMFWYRQQPGQSLTLIATANQGSEATYESGFVIDKFPISRPNLTFSTLTVSNMSPEDSSIYLCSVEGGQSNTEAFFGQGTRLTVV.

The chain couples TRBV11-2 to TRBJ2-1; D may be TRBD1 (5 bases). Germline CDR1 is SGHAT and CDR2 is FQNNGV. V shed 0 bases and J shed 14 bases, with 20 bases lying between them. The CDR3 extends over 15 amino acids. CDR3 region: CASSLDLMGQGEEFF. Here the CDR3 DNA reads TGTGCCAGCAGCTTAGATCTAATGGGGCAGGGTGAAGAGTTCTTC. Drawing the rest from reference TRBV11-2 and TRBJ2-1, the complete variable domain is EAGVAQSPRYKIIEKRQSVAFWCNPISGHATLYWYQQILGQGPKLLIQFQNNGVVDDSQLPKDRFSAERLKGVDSTLKIQPAKLEDSAVYLCASSLDLMGQGEEFFGPGTRLTVL.

By share, this clone ranks as medium-sized (0.01 to 0.1%). The J gene is TRBJ1-1, the V gene TRBV5-4; D remains ambiguous. Trimming left V 1 base short and J 3 bases short, with 10 bases between. CDR3 length: 14 residues. The germline V gene encodes CDR1 SGHNT and CDR2 YYREEE (reference sequence). The CDR3 loop reads CASSLSPADTEAFF. In DNA form, the CDR3 reads TGTGCCAGCAGCTTGTCTCCCGCGGACACTGAAGCTTTCTTT.

The chain recombines TRBV28 with TRBJ2-1; TRBD2 matches 10 bases. The CDR3 is made up of 18 amino acids. The V gene end was trimmed by 2 bases and the J gene end by 13 bases; junction bases not matched to a gene: 20. Per the germline V gene, CDR1 is MDHEN and CDR2 is SYDVKM. DNA of the CDR3: TGTGCCAGCAGTTTACGGGTTTCTAGCGGGGGTCTACCCCGGGGTCAGTTCTTC. Encoded protein: CASSLRVSSGGLPRGQFF.

The chain couples TRBV10-3 to TRBJ1-1; D not certain. Germline CDR1 is ENHRY and CDR2 is SYGVKD. Trimming cost V 8 bases and J 1 base, with 17 bases left between them. The CDR3 totals 15 residues. The DNA of the CDR3 is TGTGCCATCGCAAACGTAGGGAGAGGGAACACTGAAGCTTTCTTT. Protein product: CAIANVGRGNTEAFF.

A few counts support this clone. The CDR3 is CASSLVASHYNEQFF. CDR3 coding DNA: TGTGCCAGCAGCTTAGTAGCTTCCCACTACAATGAGCAGTTCTTC. The V and J genes are TRBV7-3 and TRBJ2-1; D is ambiguous. The CDR3 loop spans 15 amino acids. Germline loops: CDR1 SGHTA, CDR2 FQGTGA. The ends were cut back, 2 bases at V and 3 bases at J, with 11 bases in the middle. Variable domain in full (rest from reference TRBV7-3 and TRBJ2-1): GAGVSQTPSNKVTEKGKYVELRCDPISGHTALYWYRQSLGQGPEFLIYFQGTGAADDSGLPNDRFFAVRPEGSVSTLKIQRTERGDSAVYLCASSLVASHYNEQFFGPGTRLTVL.

J is TRBJ1-1 and V is TRBV7-9; D unresolved. The CDR3 loop spans 17 amino acids. The germline V gene has CDR1 SEHNR and CDR2 FQNEAQ (reference sequence). V was cut by 5 bases and J by 0 bases, with 19 bases left in between. This chain's CDR3 is CASSPPAGSSMNTEAFF. In DNA form, the CDR3 reads TGTGCCAGCAGCCCCCCCGCGGGCAGCTCTATGAACACTGAAGCTTTCTTT. The variable domain in full, with the rest retrieved from reference TRBV7-9 and TRBJ1-1, is DTGVSQNPRHKITKRGQNVTFRCDPISEHNRLYWYRQTLGQGPEFLTYFQNEAQLEKSRLLSDRFSAERPKGSFSTLEIQRTEQGDSAMYLCASSPPAGSSMNTEAFFGQGTRLTVV.

The chain joins TRBV7-2 to TRBJ1-6, with a possible D match to TRBD1 (6 bases). The CDR3 sequence is 15 residues long. The ends were cut back, 1 base at V and 6 bases at J, with 10 bases in the middle. Germline V gene data show CDR1 as SGHTA and CDR2 as FQGNSA. The CDR3, as DNA: TGTGCCAGCAGCTTAGGGTCCAGGGGTAATTCACCCCTCCACTTT. Translating it yields CASSLGSRGNSPLHF.

V usage is TRBV15 and J usage is TRBJ2-5; D is unresolved. The V gene's germline CDR1 is LNHNV and CDR2 YYDKDF (reference sequence). The CDR3 sequence is 13 residues long. Trimming took off 2 bases at V and 2 bases at J, with 6 bases between the two ends. The CDR3 protein is CATSRSLQETQYF. The DNA of the CDR3 is TGTGCCACCAGCAGAAGCCTACAAGAGACCCAGTACTTC. Together with reference TRBV15 and TRBJ2-5, the CDR3 gives the full variable domain: DAMVIQNPRYQVTQFGKPVTLSCSQTLNHNVMYWYQQKSSQAPKLLFHYYDKDFNNEADTPDNFQSRRPNTSFCFLDIRSPGLGDTAMYLCATSRSLQETQYFGPGTRLLVL.

Comments on this clone: Within the sample, other DNA sequences also encode this same CDR3. The rearrangement links TRBV12-3 or TRBV12-4 to TRBJ2-3; unclear D gene. The V end lost 6 bases, the J end lost 0 bases, and 4 bases lay between the germline ends. The CDR3 runs to 12 residues. The DNA of the CDR3 is TGTGCCAGCAGCCCAAGCACAGATACGCAGTATTTT. Its protein is CASSPSTDTQYF.

The V call is TRBV7-6, the J call TRBJ1-1; 9 bases are a match to TRBD1. V shed 1 base, J shed 0 bases, and the junction held 3 bases outside the gene matches. The CDR3 is 16 residues long. From germline, CDR1 is SGHVS and CDR2 FNYEAQ. The CDR3 reads CASSLGQGGMNTEAFF. Here the CDR3 DNA reads TGTGCCAGCAGCTTAGGACAGGGGGGAATGAACACTGAAGCTTTCTTT.

This clone appeared a few times. CDR3: CASSPLDRGIQPQHF. The CDR3 DNA reads as TGTGCCAGTAGTCCTCTGGACAGGGGGATTCAGCCCCAGCATTTT. V gene TRBV19 combines with J gene TRBJ1-5, with 10 bases that match TRBD1. This CDR3 is 15 amino acids long. V shed 5 bases, J shed 6 bases, and the junction held 7 bases outside the gene matches. Germline V lookup: CDR1 LNHDA, CDR2 SQIVND (reference sequence).

The genes are TRBV5-1 and TRBJ2-7; 9 nucleotides match TRBD1. V shed 1 base, J shed 5 bases, and the junction held 13 bases outside the gene matches. The CDR3 length is 17 residues. Looked up from germline, CDR1 is SGHRS and CDR2 is YFSETQ. The CDR3 coding sequence is TGCGCCAGCAGCTTGTATACGCCGGGACAGGGTCTTCACGAGCAGTACTTC. Protein sequence: CASSLYTPGQGLHEQYF.

A few counts support this clone. The V and J genes are TRBV19 and TRBJ2-7, with D possibly matching TRBD2 (5 bases). This CDR3 is 14 amino acids long. The germline gives CDR1 LNHDA, CDR2 SQIVND (reference sequence). V was pared by 1 base and J by 5 bases, with 12 bases between. CDR3 in DNA: TGTGCCAGTAGTATAGGGAGAGGGAGCAACGAGCAGTACTTC. Translation gives CASSIGRGSNEQYF. Filled out from reference TRBV19 and TRBJ2-7, the complete variable domain reads DGGITQSPKYLFRKEGQNVTLSCEQNLNHDAMYWYRQDPGQGLRLIYYSQIVNDFQKGDIAEGYSVSREKKESFPLTVTSAQKNPTAFYLCASSIGRGSNEQYFGPGTRLTVT.

The chain carries TRBV4-1 and TRBJ1-1, with D hard to call. CDR3 length equals 16 residues. V dropped 4 bases and J dropped 6 bases, with 21 bases sitting between them. Germline V gene data show CDR1 as MGHRA and CDR2 as YSYEKL. The CDR3 protein is CASSPSGPGPVAEAFF. The CDR3 coding sequence is TGCGCCAGCAGCCCCAGCGGGCCAGGTCCCGTGGCTGAAGCTTTCTTT.

In this sample, this clone turned up a few times. This chain uses TRBV2 with TRBJ1-5; possibly TRBD1 for D (6 bases). CDR1 SNHLY and CDR2 FYNNEI come from the germline V gene. There are 13 residues in the CDR3. V was clipped by 2 bases and J by 9 bases, with 11 bases between them. The CDR3 loop is CASSERGRGPQHF. In DNA, the CDR3 is TGTGCCAGCAGTGAAAGGGGCAGGGGGCCCCAGCATTTT. The full variable domain, with the rest looked up from reference TRBV2 and TRBJ1-5, is EPEVTQTPSHQVTQMGQEVILRCVPISNHLYFYWYRQILGQKVEFLVSFYNNEISEKSEIFDDQFSVERPDGSNFTLKIRSTKLEDSAMYFCASSERGRGPQHFGDGTRLSIL.

This clone came up a few times. This chain uses TRBV5-4 with TRBJ1-1; perhaps TRBD1 as D (5 bases). In germline, CDR1 is SGHNT, CDR2 YYREEE (reference sequence). Trimming took off 0 bases at V and 3 bases at J, with 12 bases between the two ends. This CDR3 has 15 amino acids. For the CDR3, the DNA is TGTGCCAGCAGCTTGGAAGATGGGGCCTACACTGAAGCTTTCTTT. It translates to CASSLEDGAYTEAFF.

The chain has TRBV6-5 and TRBJ1-4, with D maybe TRBD1 (6 bases). The V and J ends lost 8 bases and 5 bases respectively, with 12 bases between them. Germline V gives CDR1 MNHEY, CDR2 SVGAGI. The length of the CDR3 is 13 residues. The CDR3 DNA is TGTGCCAGCGCCGGGCAGGGGAATGAAAAACTGTTTTTT. Its translation: CASAGQGNEKLFF.

The chain joins TRBV27 to TRBJ2-7, with a tentative D call TRBD1 (8 bases). V lost 8 bases and J 7 bases, leaving 24 bases between the germline ends. The CDR3 is 15 residues long. Per the germline V gene, CDR1 is MNHEY and CDR2 is SMNVEV (reference sequence). As DNA, the CDR3 is TGTGCCAGCTCCCCAGACAGGGGAGGGGGTCGAGAGCAGTACTTC. This translates into CASSPDRGGGREQYF.

The CDR3 protein is CASSFGTSGRPEQFF. The CDR3 nucleotides are TGTGCCAGCAGCTTCGGGACTAGCGGGAGGCCTGAGCAGTTCTTC. The chain couples TRBV13 to TRBJ2-1; the match to TRBD2 covers 15 bases. Germline CDR1 PRHDT, CDR2 FYEKMQ (reference sequence). V lost 3 bases and J lost 9; bases outside the gene matches: 3. The CDR3 is 15 amino acids.

The chain combines TRBV28 with TRBJ1-6, with 7 positions matching TRBD1. V gave up 4 bases and J gave up 5 bases; unmatched junction bases: 8. Germline CDR1 is MDHEN and CDR2 is SYDVKM. The CDR3 loop spans 16 amino acids. The CDR3 spells CASSSPRQGHNSPLHF. The DNA for the CDR3 is TGTGCCAGCAGTTCTCCTCGACAGGGCCATAATTCACCCCTCCACTTT.

The CDR3, as DNA: TGCAGCGTTGGGGCCTCTGGACTAGCGGGGGGAGAGACCCAGTACTTC. This encodes CSVGASGLAGGETQYF. The chain carries TRBV29-1 and TRBJ2-5; 14 positions agree with TRBD2. Germline CDR1 and CDR2: SQVTM and ANQGSEA. J gave up 4 bases and V 4 bases, and 8 bases lay outside the gene matches. The CDR3 is made up of 16 amino acids.

The chain has TRBV7-2 and TRBJ2-7; 8 nucleotides match TRBD2. This CDR3 is 15 amino acids long. The germline CDR1 and CDR2 sequences are SGHTA and FQGNSA. Trimming at V came to 3 bases and at J to 6 bases, leaving 10 bases not matched to a gene. CDR3 sequence (DNA): TGTGCCAGCAGCTTCGTCCGGACTAGCTGGGCCGAGCAGTACTTC. Encoded protein: CASSFVRTSWAEQYF.

The chain has TRBV3-1 (or the pseudogene TRBV3-2) and TRBJ2-1, with 10 bases fitting TRBD2. This CDR3 contains 13 residues. Germline loops: CDR1 LGHDT, CDR2 YNNKEL (reference sequence). The V and J ends lost 5 bases and 8 bases, in that order; junction bases with no gene match: 3. CDR3 coding DNA: TGTGCCAGCAGCGATGGGACTAGCGATGAGCAGTTCTTC. Translated, it gives CASSDGTSDEQFF.